This note documents a single T cell receptor beta chain sequence. Its cognate antigen is unknown. A read error is likely, as this CDR3 ends without the conserved phenylalanine or tryptophan. This record comes from a study of blood T cells in healthy people across ages. General study points: Among T cells, TCR beta diversity per million cells dropped roughly linearly as age rose. Possibly, changes in expanded clonotypes were confounded because donor CMV status was unknown. Percentage of naive T cells showed a strong correlation with TCR beta diversity.

The CDR3 is 15 residues long. Germline CDR1 SGHNT, CDR2 YENEEA. Together with a sample-barcoded 5' primer, a J-beta primer mix was included in a second PCR lasting about 7 to 11 cycles. Each cDNA molecule was tagged by a template-switch adaptor that had 12 random nucleotides. Using its own MiXCR run on the 5' RACE reads, TCRdb lists one record per CDR3 protein. The sample consists of about 620,000 distinct CDR3 sequences, 20% to 25% of them appearing once. This clonotype was sampled from a man in his 70s in good health. Sequencing used blood. The V gene is TRBV11-3, the J gene TRBJ2-5, with TRBD2 matching 8 bases. The J call is in doubt because the DNA end fits TRBJ2-1 better. This CDR3 reads CASSLGAGDGNEQFL. The CDR3 nucleotides read TGTGCCAGCAGCCTAGGAGCGGGAGATGGCAATGAGCAGTTCCTC.